This T cell receptor (beta chain) derives from a study of blood T cells in healthy people across ages. Every sample gave at least 6 micrograms of total RNA when it was extracted. Study-level findings and limits: Greater diversity and more naive CD4+ cells were seen in long-lived donors than in aged donors.

V was pared by 2 bases and J by 1 base, with 11 bases between. The CDR3 loop spans 14 amino acids. Looked up from germline, CDR1 is DFQATT and CDR2 is SNEGSKA (reference sequence). To note about this clonotype: Antigen: not known.

It was with a sample-barcoded 5' primer and a J-beta primer mix that a second PCR of about 6 to 12 cycles was run. MiXCR, applied by TCRdb to the 5' RACE reads, yields one record per CDR3 protein. This sample carries 950,000 to 1,200,000 distinct CDR3 sequences, around two fifths of them seen once, and the ten largest clones take under 15%. V usage is TRBV20-1 and J usage is TRBJ1-1, with D hard to call. What was sequenced was blood. The origin of this receptor is a man aged 18 to 35 in good health. CDR3 sequence: CSARRPVTNTEAFF. Here the CDR3 DNA reads TGCAGTGCTAGAAGGCCGGTCACGAACACTGAAGCTTTCTTT.